This T cell receptor (beta chain) emerged from a study of blood T cell repertoires in COVID-19 (TCRdb year 2020). At the level of the whole study: Samples covering the acute and convalescent phases of COVID-19 were provided by collaborators in the United States, Italy and Spain. The prospective study material was composed of cDNA or gDNA derived from T cells, B-cell-depleted T cells, or PBMCs. Subjects who had been exposed to COVID-19, were actively infected with it, or had recovered from it provided the deeply sampled blood TCRbeta repertoires that made up the dataset. A freely available public database, intended as a resource for researchers studying the immune response to SARS-CoV-2, is where the repertoires were released. Samples were obtained from the ongoing ImmuneRACE study (first 160 participants) and from roughly 1,300 subjects provided by 6 global collaborators. Sample metadata almost always included a de-identified subject ID, COVID-19 status, age in years and sex. Where available, HLA class I and class II types were obtained from metadata supplied by the sample provider rather than from assay-based typing. Study-wide findings and limitations: How much clinical and demographic metadata was included differed by source and by participant, and the metadata was provided uncurated.

TCRbeta CDR3 regions were amplified from genomic DNA using the immunoSEQ Assay, a bias-controlled multiplex PCR. The published analysis was carried out like this. Within the assay, amplification of reference gene primers was used to estimate how many nucleated cells each sample contained. Sequence reads were collapsed and filtered to measure the absolute abundance of every unique TCRbeta CDR3 rearrangement. Productive Simpson clonality was computed per sample as the square root of Simpson's diversity index over productive rearrangements. TCRdb holds this immuneACCESS table with in-frame rearrangements only. Some clones are missing; in checked studies, unresolved V genes explain under half, and the rest has no known cause. That table is the source of V, J and clone size, and D and trimming were worked out from the DNA. The sample table contains around 250,000 clones; only one count was recorded for 86% of them. The top ten hold under 3.5% of the sample.

Regarding this clone: The antigen it binds to is not known. Base quality data are lacking; no much larger clone is found one base away.

Each collaborating institution followed its own protocols to collect whole blood in K2EDTA tubes. For TCRbeta analysis, collaborators shipped samples as frozen whole blood, isolated PBMCs, or DNA extracted from either of those sample types. Sequenced input: peripheral blood. The sequence came from a woman aged 25 to 39 with active or convalescent COVID-19.

The CDR3 in this case is CASSAGTEYYEQYF. The sequence in DNA is TGCGCCAGCAGTGCCGGGACAGAGTACTACGAGCAGTACTTC. In this chain, TRBV10-2 is recombined with TRBJ2-7; 7 junctional bases match TRBD1. Counted from cysteine to phenylalanine, this CDR3 has 14 amino acids. The CDR3 DNA has 42 bases and is translated from base 1. For CDR1 and CDR2, the germline V gene lists WSHSY and SAAADI. Trimming accounts for 4 bases at V and 3 bases at J, while the number of junction bases matched to no gene is 6.